Following are 29 T cell receptor beta chains from one sample sequenced in a study of blood T cell repertoires in COVID-19. Repertoires were generated with immunoSEQ multiplex PCR, while TCRdb's copy carries only in-frame clones and drops some. Among over 250,000 clones listed, 70% to 90% were seen once. Sequencing input: peripheral blood. These receptors originate from a woman in her 70s with acute or convalescent COVID-19.

This sequence joins TRBV30 and TRBJ2-3, with D perhaps matching TRBD2 (5 bases). Germline loops: CDR1 GTSNPN, CDR2 SVGIG (reference sequence). This CDR3 has 16 amino acids. V was shortened by 1 base and J by 0 bases, with 14 bases between the two germline ends. CDR3 residues: CAWSARGAVSTDTQYF. CDR3 sequence (DNA): TGTGCCTGGAGTGCCCGGGGAGCGGTGAGCACAGATACGCAGTATTTT.

The chain combines TRBV6-6 with TRBJ2-1; D unclear. The CDR3 spans 12 residues. Germline values: CDR1 MNHNY, CDR2 SVGAGI (reference sequence). The V end lost 8 bases, the J end lost 3 bases, and 8 bases lay between the germline ends. The CDR3: CASDNSYNEQFF. In nucleotides, the CDR3 is TGTGCCAGCGATAACAGCTACAATGAGCAGTTCTTC.

Only a few counts were recorded for this clone. This sequence joins TRBV5-1 and TRBJ2-5; possible D gene TRBD1, 6 bases. The CDR3 spans 15 residues. V lost 4 bases to trimming and J lost 8 bases, with 21 bases between them. Germline CDR1 reads SGHRS; CDR2 reads YFSETQ. The CDR3 loop is CASSPRWGPLETQYF. CDR3 DNA sequence: TGCGCCAGCAGCCCTAGGTGGGGGCCGCTAGAAACCCAGTACTTC.

The CDR3 is CASLSGGEETQYF. The CDR3, as DNA: TGCGCCAGCCTAAGCGGGGGGGAAGAGACCCAGTACTTC. The chain recombines TRBV10-2 with TRBJ2-5; TRBD2 aligns across 10 bases. The V segment lost 8 bases and the J segment 3 bases; nucleotides outside the gene matches: 3. Germline V gives CDR1 WSHSY, CDR2 SAAADI. This CDR3 has 13 amino acids.

As for this clone: Its ends do not fully match the called genes, so a read error is possible. The gene calls are TRBV9 and TRBJ2-5; D is perhaps TRBD2 (5 bases). This CDR3 is 12 amino acids long. Per germline, CDR1 SGDLS and CDR2 YYNGEE. For the CDR3, the DNA is TGTGCCAGCGGCGTCGAAGGAGGGACCCAGTACTTC. It specifies CASGVEGGTQYF.

This clone showed up just a few times. The chain links TRBV5-1 to TRBJ2-7, with a weak D call TRBD2 (5 bases). V lost 0 bases and J 1 base, leaving 11 bases between the germline ends. The CDR3 sequence is 15 residues long. Germline CDR1 is SGHRS and CDR2 is YFSETQ. The CDR3 DNA sequence: TGCGCCAGCAGCTTGGAGTGGCGGGCTTCCTACGAGCAGTACTTC. Translated, it gives CASSLEWRASYEQYF.

The chain has TRBV19 and TRBJ1-1; no firm D call. CDR3 length equals 12 residues. Per germline, CDR1 LNHDA and CDR2 SQIVND (reference sequence). Trimming took 7 bases from V and 5 from J, leaving 11 bases between them. For the CDR3, the DNA is TGTGCCAGTACCCGTTCGGGGACTGAAGCTTTCTTT. This codes for CASTRSGTEAFF.

The rearrangement links TRBV24-1 to TRBJ2-1, with 7 bases identical to TRBD1. CDR3 size: 15 residues. Per germline, CDR1 KGHDR and CDR2 SFDVKD. With V trimmed by 4 bases and J by 7 bases, 9 bases remained unmatched. The CDR3 loop reads CATSETTGSSNEQFF. For the CDR3, the DNA is TGTGCCACCAGTGAAACGACAGGGTCGTCGAATGAGCAGTTCTTC.

Turning to this clone: The same CDR3 also results from other DNA sequences found in this sample. This rearrangement joins TRBV5-1 to TRBJ1-1; D is perhaps TRBD1 (5 bases). The germline V gene has CDR1 SGHRS and CDR2 YFSETQ. V lost 2 bases and J lost 4, with 9 bases in between. The CDR3 totals 13 residues. For the CDR3, the DNA is TGCGCCAGCAGCTTCCCGGGGGGCACTGAAGCTTTCTTT. This sequence encodes CASSFPGGTEAFF.

This sequence joins TRBV5-6 and TRBJ1-5, with 7 nucleotides matching TRBD1. Trimming cost V 2 bases and J 6 bases; bases outside gene matches: 5. CDR3 length: 14 residues. Germline V gene sequence: CDR1 SGHDT, CDR2 YYEEEE. DNA of the CDR3: TGTGCCAGCAGCTTACAGGGGCGGACTCAGCCCCAGCATTTT. It yields the protein CASSLQGRTQPQHF.

This clone has only a few counts. The V gene is TRBV7-9, the J gene TRBJ1-3; the D is unclear. CDR1 SEHNR and CDR2 FQNEAQ come from the germline V gene (reference sequence). The germline V and J ends were trimmed by 1 base and 2 bases, with 9 bases remaining between them. The CDR3 loop spans 15 amino acids. The CDR3 protein is CASSLEGRTGNTIYF. The CDR3 DNA reads as TGTGCCAGCAGCTTAGAAGGGAGAACTGGAAACACCATATATTTT.

This clone was counted ten times or more. V usage is TRBV2 and J usage is TRBJ2-2; the match to TRBD1 covers 9 bases. The CDR3 totals 16 residues. The germline gives CDR1 SNHLY, CDR2 FYNNEI. V was pared by 5 bases and J by 0 bases, with 4 bases of the junction left unmatched. Here the CDR3 DNA reads TGTGCCAGCAGTACGGGACAGGGCGCGAACACCGGGGAGCTGTTTTTT. Translated, it gives CASSTGQGANTGELFF.

The chain recombines TRBV12-3 or TRBV12-4 with TRBJ1-1, with D possibly matching TRBD1 (5 bases). V gave up 6 bases and J gave up 4 bases, with 12 bases separating them. This CDR3 has 13 amino acids. In DNA form, the CDR3 reads TGTGCCAGCAGCCTCTTCGGGGGCACTGAAGCTTTCTTT. This encodes CASSLFGGTEAFF.

V gene TRBV2 combines with J gene TRBJ1-1; D unclear. The CDR3 contains 13 residues. The V end lost 5 bases, the J end lost 5 bases, and 12 bases lay between the germline ends. The V gene's germline CDR1 is SNHLY and CDR2 FYNNEI. The CDR3 protein is CASSTEAETEAFF. CDR3 nucleotide sequence: TGTGCCAGCAGTACTGAGGCCGAAACTGAAGCTTTCTTT.

The chain uses TRBV18 and TRBJ2-7; 7 bases are a match to TRBD1. With 5 bases clipped from V and 4 bases from J, the junction kept 8 bases outside the gene matches. Germline assignment: CDR1 KGHSH and CDR2 LQKENI. The CDR3 runs 14 residues. The CDR3 DNA reads as TGTGCCAGCTCAACAAAAGAGGGGGCGTACGAGCAGTACTTC. This sequence encodes CASSTKEGAYEQYF.

The chain joins TRBV15 to TRBJ1-4, with D tentatively TRBD1 (5 bases). Deletions cut 8 bases from V and 0 bases from J, with 19 bases between. Germline-derived CDR1 and CDR2 are LNHNV and YYDKDF (reference sequence). The CDR3 loop spans 17 amino acids. CDR3 DNA: TGTGCCACCTATACTTCGACAGACCTTGCAACTAATGAAAAACTGTTTTTT. Residues: CATYTSTDLATNEKLFF.

V usage is TRBV7-9 and J usage is TRBJ2-7; D not certain. Germline CDR1 is SEHNR and CDR2 is FQNEAQ (reference sequence). The germline V and J ends were trimmed by 1 base and 6 bases, with 7 bases remaining between them. The CDR3 contains 12 residues. CDR3 region: CASSLGVSEQYF. The CDR3 bases are TGTGCCAGCAGCTTAGGAGTGAGCGAGCAGTACTTC.

The V call is TRBV7-9, the J call TRBJ2-2, with 8 bases matching TRBD1. CDR1 and CDR2 (germline): SEHNR, FQNEAQ (reference sequence). Trimming at V came to 6 bases and at J to 7 bases, leaving 4 bases not matched to a gene. The CDR3 extends over 13 amino acids. The CDR3 DNA sequence: TGTGCCAGCAGACTTGGACAGGGCGGGGAGCTGTTTTTT. It yields the protein CASRLGQGGELFF.

The chain joins TRBV10-2 to TRBJ1-3; no clear D gene. The CDR3 sequence is 14 residues long. The V end lost 3 bases, the J end lost 5 bases, and 11 bases lay between the germline ends. CDR1 is WSHSY and CDR2 is SAAADI in the germline V gene. In nucleotides, the CDR3 is TGCGCCAGCAGTGACAGCGGGCACAGAAACACCATATATTTT. Its translation is CASSDSGHRNTIYF.

The chain joins TRBV5-1 to TRBJ1-2; maybe TRBD1 (5 bases). Germline-derived CDR1 and CDR2 are SGHRS and YFSETQ. This CDR3 is built from 12 residues. The V end was cut by 2 bases, the J end by 8 bases, with 10 bases between. CDR3 sequence: CASSFDSYGYTF. The CDR3 nucleotides are TGCGCCAGCAGCTTTGACAGCTACGGCTACACCTTC.

This clone is a singleton in its sample. J is TRBJ1-1 and V is TRBV2; 9 nucleotides agree with TRBD1. The CDR3 has 15 amino acids. CDR1 is SNHLY and CDR2 is FYNNEI in the germline V gene. The V and J ends lost 5 bases and 3 bases, in that order; junction bases with no gene match: 7. This CDR3 is CASSSTGGAYTEAFF. In DNA form, the CDR3 reads TGTGCCAGCAGTTCCACAGGGGGCGCATACACTGAAGCTTTCTTT. The entire variable domain, with the rest obtained from reference TRBV2 and TRBJ1-1, is as follows: EPEVTQTPSHQVTQMGQEVILRCVPISNHLYFYWYRQILGQKVEFLVSFYNNEISEKSEIFDDQFSVERPDGSNFTLKIRSTKLEDSAMYFCASSSTGGAYTEAFFGQGTRLTVV.

The chain employs TRBV11-3 and TRBJ2-1, with TRBD2 identical over 10 bases. The CDR3 totals 15 residues. With 1 base clipped from V and 6 bases from J, the junction kept 3 bases outside the gene matches. Germline values: CDR1 SGHNT, CDR2 YENEEA. CDR3 nucleotide sequence: TGTGCCAGCAGCTTAGTCAGCGGGGGGGCCAATGAGCAGTTCTTC. Translated, it gives CASSLVSGGANEQFF. Filled out from reference TRBV11-3 and TRBJ2-1, the complete variable domain reads EAGVVQSPRYKIIEKKQPVAFWCNPISGHNTLYWYLQNLGQGPELLIRYENEEAVDDSQLPKDRFSAERLKGVDSTLKIQPAELGDSAVYLCASSLVSGGANEQFFGPGTRLTVL.

This chain connects TRBV9 to TRBJ2-5; tentative D call: TRBD2 (5 bases). The length of the CDR3 is 15 residues. Trimming pared 0 bases from V and 4 bases from J, leaving 13 bases between. Looked up from germline, CDR1 is SGDLS and CDR2 is YYNGEE. CDR3 sequence (DNA): TGTGCCAGCAGCGTAGGAGGGCGTTCGTCAGAGACCCAGTACTTC. Its translation: CASSVGGRSSETQYF. Using reference TRBV9 and TRBJ2-5 for the parts outside the CDR3, the full variable domain is DSGVTQTPKHLITATGQRVTLRCSPRSGDLSVYWYQQSLDQGLQFLIQYYNGEERAKGNILERFSAQQFPDLHSELNLSSLELGDSALYFCASSVGGRSSETQYFGPGTRLLVL.

The chain has TRBV19 and TRBJ2-3, with D possibly being TRBD1 (5 bases). This CDR3 is 13 amino acids long. V lost 7 bases and J 4 bases, leaving 12 bases between the germline ends. Germline assignment: CDR1 LNHDA and CDR2 SQIVND (reference sequence). The CDR3 loop reads CASKQGRADTQYF. DNA of the CDR3: TGTGCCAGTAAGCAGGGAAGGGCAGATACGCAGTATTTT. The whole variable domain, filled in from reference TRBV19 and TRBJ2-3, reads DGGITQSPKYLFRKEGQNVTLSCEQNLNHDAMYWYRQDPGQGLRLIYYSQIVNDFQKGDIAEGYSVSREKKESFPLTVTSAQKNPTAFYLCASKQGRADTQYFGPGTRLTVL.

The chain uses TRBV2 and TRBJ2-7; TRBD2 matches at 7 bases. CDR3 length: 14 amino acids. The V segment lost 10 bases and the J segment 2 bases; nucleotides outside the gene matches: 11. Per the germline V gene, CDR1 is SNHLY and CDR2 is FYNNEI. This CDR3 is CATEPGLPTYEQYF. Written as DNA, the CDR3 is TGTGCCACAGAGCCGGGACTACCTACCTACGAGCAGTACTTC.

This rearrangement joins TRBV5-4 to TRBJ1-1, with a tentative D call TRBD1 (5 bases). Germline V lookup: CDR1 SGHNT, CDR2 YYREEE (reference sequence). The length of the CDR3 is 16 residues. The V and J ends lost 4 bases and 1 base respectively, with 17 bases between them. The CDR3 DNA is TGTGCCAGCAGCCCGGGGGGGAGGCAGTCGAACACTGAAGCTTTCTTT. As protein: CASSPGGRQSNTEAFF.

The V call is TRBV14, the J call TRBJ2-5, with 8 bases that match TRBD2. After removal of 2 bases from V and 1 base from J, the junction contained 3 bases not matched to a gene. The CDR3 is 15 residues long. CDR1 SGHDN and CDR2 FVKESK come from the germline V gene. The CDR3 DNA reads TGTGCCAGCAGCCAACTTAGCGGGACCCAAGAGACCCAGTACTTC. Encoded protein: CASSQLSGTQETQYF.

The chain employs TRBV10-3 and TRBJ2-7; D may be TRBD1 (5 bases). Trimming pared 5 bases from V and 7 bases from J, leaving 12 bases between. This CDR3 has 12 residues. Germline V gene data show CDR1 as ENHRY and CDR2 as SYGVKD. CDR3 bases: TGTGCCATCAGTCGCGGCAAGGGGGAGCAGTACTTC. Translated, it gives CAISRGKGEQYF.

The V gene is TRBV10-2, the J gene TRBJ1-3; no definite D call. The CDR3 spans 13 residues. V was clipped by 2 bases and J by 2 bases, with 4 bases between them. Per the germline V gene, CDR1 is WSHSY and CDR2 is SAAADI. The CDR3 protein is CASSETAGNTIYF. In nucleotides, the CDR3 is TGCGCCAGCAGTGAGACAGCTGGAAACACCATATATTTT.